Listed here are 14 T cell receptor beta chains from one sample, sequenced in a study of neurological immune-mediated disorders. TCRdb fed the 5' RACE reads into MiXCR, producing one record per CDR3 protein. The repertoire has about 66,000 distinct CDR3 sequences, around 5% of them found once; the top ten carry about 2.6%. Sequenced: PBMCs. The receptor set was obtained from a woman aged 30 to 39 with multiple sclerosis.

This clonotype was observed many times. This chain joins TRBV20-1 and TRBJ1-5, with 10 bases that match TRBD1. Losses at the gene ends were 6 bases for V and 7 bases for J; bases not matched to a gene: 12. Germline lookup yields CDR1 DFQATT and CDR2 SNEGSKA (reference sequence). The CDR3 sequence is 15 residues long. The CDR3 nucleotides read TGCAGTGCCACCTATCCGGACAGGGGGAAACAGCCCCAGCATTTT. The encoded protein is CSATYPDRGKQPQHF.

The sample holds many counts of this clonotype. The rearrangement links TRBV20-1 to TRBJ2-3; perhaps TRBD1 as D (6 bases). Trimming pared 3 bases from V and 3 bases from J, leaving 7 bases between. There are 12 residues in the CDR3. Germline CDR1 is DFQATT and CDR2 is SNEGSKA (reference sequence). CDR3 residues: CSASQGTDTQYF. DNA for the CDR3: TGCAGTGCTAGCCAGGGGACAGATACGCAGTATTTT.

The J gene is TRBJ2-3, the V gene TRBV11-2; D is uncertain. CDR3 size: 16 residues. Per germline, CDR1 SGHAT and CDR2 FQNNGV. With 1 base removed from V and 1 base from J, the gap between germline ends came to 12 bases. The DNA for the CDR3 is TGTGCCAGCAGCTTAGGCGTGGTCTTCGGCACAGATACGCAGTATTTT. Protein: CASSLGVVFGTDTQYF.

This clonotype was seen a handful of times. The chain links TRBV20-1 to TRBJ1-4; weak D call: TRBD1 (5 bases). The CDR3 sequence is 12 residues long. The V gene's germline CDR1 is DFQATT and CDR2 SNEGSKA (reference sequence). V dropped 4 bases and J dropped 3 bases, with 6 bases sitting between them. CDR3 in amino acids: CSATGANEKLFF. The CDR3 DNA reads as TGCAGTGCTACGGGGGCTAATGAAAAACTGTTTTTT.

This clonotype was counted ten times or more. The gene calls are TRBV10-3 and TRBJ2-3; D ambiguous. The CDR3 consists of 15 residues. Germline CDR1 reads ENHRY; CDR2 reads SYGVKD. V was pared by 4 bases and J by 4 bases, with 15 bases between. Here the CDR3 reads CAISVLGPGADTQYF. The CDR3 DNA reads as TGTGCCATCAGTGTTCTGGGTCCGGGCGCAGATACGCAGTATTTT.

This clonotype has a count of ten or more. The chain links TRBV20-1 to TRBJ2-3; D may match TRBD1 or TRBD2 (5 bases each). Germline CDR1 and CDR2: DFQATT and SNEGSKA (reference sequence). This CDR3 is built from 17 residues. Trimming shortened V by 6 bases and J by 3 bases, and 25 bases separated the two germline ends. CDR3 DNA: TGCAGTGCCCTGAGGTCGGGGCAGTTGGGAATAACAGATACGCAGTATTTT. Protein product: CSALRSGQLGITDTQYF.

This clonotype has ten or more counts. This chain connects TRBV27 to TRBJ2-3; unclear D gene. Deletions cut 2 bases from V and 3 bases from J, with 12 bases between. The CDR3 length is 15 residues. CDR1 and CDR2 (germline): MNHEY, SMNVEV (reference sequence). CDR3 DNA: TGTGCCAGCAGTTTAACGTTCCAATGGACAGATACGCAGTATTTT. Its protein is CASSLTFQWTDTQYF.

This clonotype was counted at least ten times. The chain uses TRBV20-1 and TRBJ1-6; D is unclear. V gave up 3 bases and J gave up 7 bases, with 13 bases separating them. The CDR3 runs to 14 residues. Germline V CDR1 and CDR2: DFQATT, SNEGSKA (reference sequence). The CDR3 reads CSASDGRENSPLHF. The CDR3 DNA reads as TGCAGTGCTAGCGACGGTAGGGAAAATTCACCCCTCCACTTT.

Many counts were recorded for this clonotype. The rearrangement joins TRBV20-1 to TRBJ2-5; the match to TRBD1 covers 9 bases. This CDR3 is 14 amino acids long. Trimming cost V 2 bases and J 5 bases; bases outside gene matches: 6. Germline V gives CDR1 DFQATT, CDR2 SNEGSKA (reference sequence). The CDR3 region has the DNA TGCAGTGCTAGACCCCTACAGGGGGCCGAGACCCAGTACTTC. Translated, it gives CSARPLQGAETQYF.

The sample holds many counts of this clonotype. The chain has TRBV14 and TRBJ1-1; no definite D call. Deletions cut 3 bases from V and 2 bases from J, with 10 bases between. CDR3 length equals 14 residues. CDR1 SGHDN and CDR2 FVKESK come from the germline V gene. CDR3 bases: TGTGCCAGCAGCCAGAAAGTTGCTAACACTGAAGCTTTCTTT. As protein: CASSQKVANTEAFF.

This clonotype came up many times. The chain couples TRBV7-9 to TRBJ1-2; TRBD1 is a possible D gene (6 bases). The CDR3 contains 13 residues. Per germline, CDR1 SEHNR and CDR2 FQNEAQ (reference sequence). The V and J ends lost 5 bases and 2 bases respectively, with 9 bases between them. CDR3 DNA: TGTGCCAGCAGCACAGGACAGAACTATGGCTACACCTTC. It is translated as CASSTGQNYGYTF.

This clonotype was observed at least ten times. The chain links TRBV7-9 to TRBJ2-7; no clear D gene. Trimming stripped 4 bases from V and 2 bases from J, with 12 bases between. The germline CDR1 and CDR2 sequences are SEHNR and FQNEAQ (reference sequence). CDR3 length: 14 amino acids. CDR3 loop: CASSSGTAAYEQYF. CDR3 in DNA: TGTGCCAGCAGCTCCGGAACGGCCGCCTACGAGCAGTACTTC.

This clonotype appeared many times. The rearrangement joins TRBV20-1 to TRBJ1-1, with D unresolved. This CDR3 has 14 residues. Germline lookup yields CDR1 DFQATT and CDR2 SNEGSKA (reference sequence). V was trimmed by 0 bases and J by 5 bases, leaving 13 bases between them. The CDR3 spells CSAREGSLSTEAFF. The CDR3 nucleotides are TGCAGTGCTAGAGAGGGCAGTTTGAGTACTGAAGCTTTCTTT.

A few counts support this clonotype. The chain joins TRBV20-1 to TRBJ1-1; 8 positions match TRBD1. The CDR3 runs to 16 residues. V was clipped by 0 bases and J by 0 bases; unmatched bases: 6. The germline V gene encodes CDR1 DFQATT and CDR2 SNEGSKA (reference sequence). DNA of the CDR3: TGCAGTGCTAGAGATGCGGACAGGGCTATGAACACTGAAGCTTTCTTT. This encodes CSARDADRAMNTEAFF.